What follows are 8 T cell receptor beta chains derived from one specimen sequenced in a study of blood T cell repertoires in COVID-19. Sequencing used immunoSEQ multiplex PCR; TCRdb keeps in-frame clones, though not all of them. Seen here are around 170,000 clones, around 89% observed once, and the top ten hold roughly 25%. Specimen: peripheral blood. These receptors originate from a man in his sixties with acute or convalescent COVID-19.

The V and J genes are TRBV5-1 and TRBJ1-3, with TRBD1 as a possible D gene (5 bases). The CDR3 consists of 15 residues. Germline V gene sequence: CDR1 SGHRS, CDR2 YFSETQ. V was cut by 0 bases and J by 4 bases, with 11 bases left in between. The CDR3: CASSLGWGEGNTIYF. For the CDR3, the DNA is TGCGCCAGCAGCTTGGGATGGGGGGAAGGAAACACCATATATTTT.

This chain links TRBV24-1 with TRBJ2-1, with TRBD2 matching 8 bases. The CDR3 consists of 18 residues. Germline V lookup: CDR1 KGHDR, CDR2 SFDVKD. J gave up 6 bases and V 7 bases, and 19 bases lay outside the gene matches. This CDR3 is CATSYNPWGLENGNEQFF. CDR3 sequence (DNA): TGTGCCACCAGCTACAACCCTTGGGGACTAGAAAATGGCAATGAGCAGTTCTTC.

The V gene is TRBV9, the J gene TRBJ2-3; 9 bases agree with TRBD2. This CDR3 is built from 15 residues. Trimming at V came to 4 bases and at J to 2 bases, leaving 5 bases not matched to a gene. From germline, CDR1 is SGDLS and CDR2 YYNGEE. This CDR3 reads CASSISGGHTDTQYF. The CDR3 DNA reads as TGTGCCAGCAGCATTAGCGGGGGACACACAGATACGCAGTATTTT.

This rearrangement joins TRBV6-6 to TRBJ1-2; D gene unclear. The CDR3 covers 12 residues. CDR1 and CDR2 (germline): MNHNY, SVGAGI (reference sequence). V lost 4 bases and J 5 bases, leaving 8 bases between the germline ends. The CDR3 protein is CASSSSYYGYTF. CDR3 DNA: TGTGCCAGCAGTTCCTCGTATTATGGCTACACCTTC.

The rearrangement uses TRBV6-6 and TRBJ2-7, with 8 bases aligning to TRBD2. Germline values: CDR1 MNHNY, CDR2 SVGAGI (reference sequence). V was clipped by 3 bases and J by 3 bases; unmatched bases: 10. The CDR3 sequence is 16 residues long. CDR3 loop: CASSYRRGAVFYEQYF. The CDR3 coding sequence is TGTGCCAGCAGTTATCGGCGGGGGGCAGTTTTCTACGAGCAGTACTTC.

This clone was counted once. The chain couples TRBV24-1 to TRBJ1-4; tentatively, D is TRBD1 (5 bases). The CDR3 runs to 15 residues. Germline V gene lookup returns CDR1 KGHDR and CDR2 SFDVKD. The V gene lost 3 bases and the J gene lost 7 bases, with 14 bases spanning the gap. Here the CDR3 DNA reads TGTGCCACCAGTGATGGGACCGAGGGAGGTGAAAAACTGTTTTTT. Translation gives CATSDGTEGGEKLFF.

Here the CDR3 DNA reads TGTGCCAGCAGCTTGGCCTGGGCTGGACAGGGTTTTTATGGCTACACCTTC. Translating it yields CASSLAWAGQGFYGYTF. The V and J genes are TRBV5-5 and TRBJ1-2, with 8 nucleotides matching TRBD1. The CDR3 is made up of 17 amino acids. V gave up 0 bases and J gave up 5 bases; unmatched junction bases: 12. Per germline, CDR1 SGHKS and CDR2 YYEKEE (reference sequence).

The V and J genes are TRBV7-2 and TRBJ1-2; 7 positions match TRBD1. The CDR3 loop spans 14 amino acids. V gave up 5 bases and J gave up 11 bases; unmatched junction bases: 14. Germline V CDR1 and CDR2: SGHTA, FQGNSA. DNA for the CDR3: TGTGCCAGCAGCACCCGGGACAGCCTTCGAGGGTACACCTTC. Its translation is CASSTRDSLRGYTF.